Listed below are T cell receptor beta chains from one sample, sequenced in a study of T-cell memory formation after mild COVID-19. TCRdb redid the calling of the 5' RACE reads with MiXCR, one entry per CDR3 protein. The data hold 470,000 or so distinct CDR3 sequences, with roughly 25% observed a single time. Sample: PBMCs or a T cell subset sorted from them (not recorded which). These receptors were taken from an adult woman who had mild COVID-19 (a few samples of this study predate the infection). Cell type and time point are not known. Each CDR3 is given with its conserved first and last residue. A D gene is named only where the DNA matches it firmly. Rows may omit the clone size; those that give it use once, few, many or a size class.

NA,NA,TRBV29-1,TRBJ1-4,CSAAATNEKLFF,TGCAGCGCTGCTGCAACTAATGAAAAACTGTTTTTT
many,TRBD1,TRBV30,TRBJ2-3,CAWYDREPSTDTQYF,TGTGCCTGGTATGACAGGGAACCTAGCACAGATACGCAGTATTTT
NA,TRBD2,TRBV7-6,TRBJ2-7,CATGLAAGSYEQYF,TGTGCCACCGGACTAGCAGCGGGTTCCTACGAGCAGTACTTC
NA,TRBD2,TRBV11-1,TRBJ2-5,CASSSGLGETQYF,TGTGCCAGCAGCTCGGGACTAGGAGAGACCCAGTACTTC
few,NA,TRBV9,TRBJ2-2,CASSVSSRGELFF,TGTGCCAGCAGCGTCAGCAGTAGGGGGGAGCTGTTTTTT
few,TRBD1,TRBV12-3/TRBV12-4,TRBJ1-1,CASSPSTGSEAFF,TGTGCCAGCAGTCCCTCGACAGGGTCGGAAGCTTTCTTT
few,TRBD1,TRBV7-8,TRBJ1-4,CASSLGTGEEKLFF,TGTGCCAGCAGCCTAGGGACAGGGGAAGAAAAACTGTTTTTT
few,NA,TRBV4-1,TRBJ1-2,CASSGPAGAEGFYGYTF,TGCGCCAGCAGCGGACCCGCCGGGGCAGAGGGGTTCTATGGCTACACCTTC
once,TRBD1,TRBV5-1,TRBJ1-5,CASSFRDSNENSNQPQHF,TGCGCCAGCAGCTTCCGGGACAGCAATGAAAATAGCAATCAGCCCCAGCATTTT
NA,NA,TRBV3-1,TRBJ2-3,CASRLKARQKNTDTQYF,TGTGCCAGCAGACTCAAGGCGAGACAGAAGAACACAGATACGCAGTATTTT
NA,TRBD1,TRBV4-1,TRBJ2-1,CASSQVGQGYNEQFF,TGCGCCAGCAGCCAAGTAGGACAGGGATACAATGAGCAGTTCTTC
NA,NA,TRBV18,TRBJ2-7,CASSRGGYYEQYF,TGTGCCAGCTCCCGGGGCGGATACTACGAGCAGTACTTC
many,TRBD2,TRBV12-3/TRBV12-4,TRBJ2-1,CASRTSRYNEQFF,TGTGCCAGTAGGACTAGCCGCTACAATGAGCAGTTCTTC
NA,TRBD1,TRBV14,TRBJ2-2,CASSHRDRAFLGELFF,TGTGCCAGCAGCCACCGGGACAGGGCTTTCTTAGGGGAGCTGTTTTTT
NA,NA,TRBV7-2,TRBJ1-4,CASSVRGINEKLFF,TGTGCCAGCAGTGTAAGGGGGATTAATGAAAAACTGTTTTTT
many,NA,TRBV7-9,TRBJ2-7,CASSLHADSYEQYF,TGTGCCAGCAGCTTACACGCGGATTCCTACGAGCAGTACTTC
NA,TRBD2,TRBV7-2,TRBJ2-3,CASSPHGLAGGMRTDTQYF,TGTGCCAGCAGCCCCCACGGACTAGCGGGGGGGATGCGCACAGATACGCAGTATTTT
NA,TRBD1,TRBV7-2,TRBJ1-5,CASSLHRGANQPQHF,TGTGCCAGCAGCTTACACAGGGGGGCCAATCAGCCCCAGCATTTT
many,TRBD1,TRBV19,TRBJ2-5,CASRTGSMETQYF,TGTGCCAGTAGGACAGGGTCGATGGAGACCCAGTACTTC
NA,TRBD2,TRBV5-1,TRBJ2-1,CASSLEVSGRVSDEQFF,TGCGCCAGCAGCTTGGAGGTTAGCGGGAGGGTTTCGGATGAGCAGTTCTTC